The source of this TCR beta chain is a study of shared clonotypes between healthy human individuals. The CDR3 has 15 amino acids. Per germline, CDR1 MGHDK and CDR2 SYGVNS. V was shortened by 3 bases and J by 0 bases, with 9 bases between the two germline ends. This table comes from immunoSEQ multiplex PCR, and its TCRdb copy is limited to in-frame clones, with some not included. The sample shows 850,000 to 1,100,000 clones, approximately 77% of them seen only once. Input material: memory CD4+ T cells from PBMCs. Subset defined: CD45RA-negative fraction. The rearrangement uses TRBV25-1 and TRBJ1-5; D gene unclear. This receptor was obtained from a man between 18 and 29 years old in good health. Some clones in this sample may be carry-over from other donors' samples. The CDR3 reads CASSDSRDSNQPQHF. CDR3 DNA: TGTGCCAGCAGTGATTCCCGGGATAGCAATCAGCCCCAGCATTTT.